A selection of T cell receptor beta chains follows, all from one sample in a study of shared T cell receptors in the human thymus. Some clones are missing from TCRdb's copy, which holds only in-frame ones; the method was immunoSEQ multiplex PCR. Seen here are about 400,000 clones, 95% observed once, and the top ten hold around 0.019%. The specimen was thymocytes. Source of these receptors: a human donor. The CDR3 runs from the conserved cysteine through the conserved F or W. Fields, in order: V gene, J gene, D gene, clone size, CDR3 DNA, CDR3 protein. The D gene is left open where the match is weak. Size values are once, few and many counts, or a class for expanded clones, and some rows have none.

v_gene: TRBV21-1; j_gene: TRBJ2-7; d_gene: .; abundance: .; CDR3nt: TGTGCCAGCAGCCCCCGCGCGGGGCTAGAGCAGTACTTC; CDR3aa: CASSPRAGLEQYF
v_gene: TRBV7-9; j_gene: TRBJ1-3; d_gene: .; abundance: .; CDR3nt: TGTGCCACGGGGGTGACTCCTGGAAACACCATATATTTT; CDR3aa: CATGVTPGNTIYF
v_gene: TRBV6-5; j_gene: TRBJ2-2; d_gene: TRBD1; abundance: .; CDR3nt: TGTGCCAGCAGTTCAGACAGGGGTTCCGGGGAGCTGTTTTTT; CDR3aa: CASSSDRGSGELFF
v_gene: TRBV28; j_gene: TRBJ2-5; d_gene: .; abundance: .; CDR3nt: TGTGCCAGCACCGACGCTAGGGGACAAGAGACCCAGTACTTC; CDR3aa: CASTDARGQETQYF
v_gene: TRBV7-8; j_gene: TRBJ2-1; d_gene: .; abundance: .; CDR3nt: TGTGCCAGCAGTCCTCCTGGGACTCGCTCCAGCAATGAGCAGTTCTTC; CDR3aa: CASSPPGTRSSNEQFF
v_gene: TRBV29-1; j_gene: TRBJ2-2; d_gene: TRBD2; abundance: .; CDR3nt: TGCAGCGTTCAGGCGGGAGTTCGGACCGGGGAGCTGTTTTTT; CDR3aa: CSVQAGVRTGELFF
v_gene: TRBV5-4; j_gene: TRBJ2-7; d_gene: .; abundance: .; CDR3nt: TGTGCCAGCAGCCGGTGGGTGAAAGGGGATTCATCCTACGAGCAGTACTTC; CDR3aa: CASSRWVKGDSSYEQYF
v_gene: TRBV2; j_gene: TRBJ2-7; d_gene: .; abundance: .; CDR3nt: TGTGCCAGCAGTGATCCCTATGGGAACTACGAGCAGTACTTC; CDR3aa: CASSDPYGNYEQYF
v_gene: TRBV19; j_gene: TRBJ1-5; d_gene: TRBD1; abundance: .; CDR3nt: TGTGCCAGTAGTCCCCCGACAGGGGTACACAATCAGCCCCAGCATTTT; CDR3aa: CASSPPTGVHNQPQHF
v_gene: TRBV27; j_gene: TRBJ2-1; d_gene: TRBD2; abundance: .; CDR3nt: TGTGCCAGCAGTTCCTACCGCAGCGGGAGAGCCTACAATGAGCAGTTCTTC; CDR3aa: CASSSYRSGRAYNEQFF
v_gene: TRBV28; j_gene: TRBJ2-5; d_gene: .; abundance: once; CDR3nt: TGTGCCAGCACCGTAGGAGGGCCTCCAGAGACCCAGTACTTC; CDR3aa: CASTVGGPPETQYF
v_gene: TRBV28; j_gene: TRBJ2-7; d_gene: .; abundance: once; CDR3nt: TGTGCCAGCAGTTTATGCGGTGTTGACGGGAGTGCCGAGCAGTACTTC; CDR3aa: CASSLCGVDGSAEQYF
v_gene: TRBV28; j_gene: TRBJ2-5; d_gene: TRBD2; abundance: .; CDR3nt: TGTGCCAGCAGTCCCTTATCTGAGGGAGGGCCTGGGGAGACCCAGTACTTC; CDR3aa: CASSPLSEGGPGETQYF
v_gene: TRBV9; j_gene: TRBJ2-3; d_gene: .; abundance: .; CDR3nt: TGTGCCAGCAGCGTAGTAAGGGAGAACTCCACAGATACGCAGTATTTT; CDR3aa: CASSVVRENSTDTQYF
v_gene: TRBV5-1; j_gene: TRBJ2-7; d_gene: .; abundance: .; CDR3nt: TGCGCCAGCAGCTTTACGCCCGCCTACGAGCAGTACTTC; CDR3aa: CASSFTPAYEQYF
v_gene: TRBV4-3; j_gene: TRBJ2-3; d_gene: .; abundance: .; CDR3nt: TGCGCCAGCAGCCAAGGGGTCCCCACAGATACGCAGTATTTT; CDR3aa: CASSQGVPTDTQYF
v_gene: TRBV28; j_gene: TRBJ2-7; d_gene: .; abundance: .; CDR3nt: TGTGCCAGCATAGGGGGGGGTCGAAAGTACGAGCAGTACTTC; CDR3aa: CASIGGGRKYEQYF
v_gene: TRBV5-1; j_gene: TRBJ2-3; d_gene: .; abundance: .; CDR3nt: TGCGCCAGCAGCTTTACCATGCGGGAAGATACGCAGTATTTT; CDR3aa: CASSFTMREDTQYF
v_gene: TRBV2; j_gene: TRBJ2-7; d_gene: .; abundance: .; CDR3nt: TGTGCCAGCAGTAGGGTCTCGGGTCGAACGTACTTC; CDR3aa: CASSRVSGRTYF
v_gene: TRBV5-4; j_gene: TRBJ2-5; d_gene: .; abundance: .; CDR3nt: TGTGCCAGCAGCTTAAGACTAGTGGAGTATGAGACCCAGTACTTC; CDR3aa: CASSLRLVEYETQYF
v_gene: TRBV19; j_gene: TRBJ1-1; d_gene: .; abundance: .; CDR3nt: TGTGCCAGTAGTAGTAGTGAGCTGAACACTGAAGCTTTCTTT; CDR3aa: CASSSSELNTEAFF
v_gene: TRBV7-3; j_gene: TRBJ2-3; d_gene: .; abundance: .; CDR3nt: TGTGCCAGCAGGCGGAATCCTAGCACAGATACGCAGTATTTT; CDR3aa: CASRRNPSTDTQYF
v_gene: TRBV4-3; j_gene: TRBJ2-2; d_gene: .; abundance: .; CDR3nt: TGCGCCAGCAGCCAAGCCAGGCAGAAACCGGGACATGGGAAGGCCGGGGAGCTGTTTTTT; CDR3aa: CASSQARQKPGHGKAGELFF
v_gene: TRBV15; j_gene: TRBJ2-7; d_gene: .; abundance: .; CDR3nt: TGTGCCACCAGCAGAGATAGAGACCCGGGGGCATCCTACGAGCAGTACTTC; CDR3aa: CATSRDRDPGASYEQYF
v_gene: TRBV28; j_gene: TRBJ2-3; d_gene: .; abundance: .; CDR3nt: TGTGCCAGCAGTGGGGGGCCCCAGAGGACAGATACGCAGTATTTT; CDR3aa: CASSGGPQRTDTQYF
v_gene: TRBV10-3; j_gene: TRBJ2-3; d_gene: TRBD1; abundance: .; CDR3nt: TGTGCCATCAGTGGCTCGACAGGGGGCTGGGATACGCAGTATTTT; CDR3aa: CAISGSTGGWDTQYF
v_gene: TRBV7-3; j_gene: TRBJ1-5; d_gene: TRBD1; abundance: .; CDR3nt: TGTGCCAGCAGCCCACGGGGACAGGGCATTCCTAGCAATCAGCCCCAGCATTTT; CDR3aa: CASSPRGQGIPSNQPQHF
v_gene: TRBV5-6; j_gene: TRBJ2-1; d_gene: TRBD2; abundance: .; CDR3nt: TGTGCCACCAGTAGCGGGAGGGTATTTACCGACAATGAGCAGTTCTTC; CDR3aa: CATSSGRVFTDNEQFF
v_gene: TRBV27; j_gene: TRBJ2-5; d_gene: TRBD1; abundance: few; CDR3nt: TGTGCCAGCAGTTCCACCGCGAAGGGACAGGCCGAAAGGGCCAGAGAGACCCAGTACTTC; CDR3aa: CASSSTAKGQAERARETQYF
v_gene: TRBV4-1; j_gene: TRBJ2-7; d_gene: .; abundance: .; CDR3nt: TGCGCCAGCAGCCCAAGAAGTCCCTCCTACGAGCAGTACTTC; CDR3aa: CASSPRSPSYEQYF
v_gene: TRBV30; j_gene: TRBJ2-1; d_gene: TRBD1; abundance: .; CDR3nt: TGTGCCTGGAGTAGACAGGGCAATGAGCAGTTCTTC; CDR3aa: CAWSRQGNEQFF
v_gene: TRBV29-1; j_gene: TRBJ2-1; d_gene: .; abundance: .; CDR3nt: TGCAGCGTTGAAAAAGTGTCTCACCACAATGAGCAGTTCTTC; CDR3aa: CSVEKVSHHNEQFF
v_gene: TRBV4-3; j_gene: TRBJ2-7; d_gene: TRBD2; abundance: once; CDR3nt: TGCGCCAGCAGCCAAGTACTAGACGGGAGGGGGGCCTACGAGCAGTACTTC; CDR3aa: CASSQVLDGRGAYEQYF
v_gene: TRBV7-2; j_gene: TRBJ2-5; d_gene: .; abundance: .; CDR3nt: TGTGCCAGCAGGTGGACAGAAGAGACCCAGTACTTC; CDR3aa: CASRWTEETQYF
v_gene: TRBV4-1; j_gene: TRBJ1-2; d_gene: .; abundance: .; CDR3nt: TGCGCCAGCAGCCAAGAACCCCCAGGGGAGGGCTACACCTTC; CDR3aa: CASSQEPPGEGYTF
v_gene: TRBV21-1; j_gene: TRBJ2-1; d_gene: .; abundance: .; CDR3nt: TGTGCCAGCAGCCAGAATGCGGGAGGCTCCTACAATGAGCAGTTCTTC; CDR3aa: CASSQNAGGSYNEQFF
v_gene: TRBV27; j_gene: TRBJ2-1; d_gene: TRBD2; abundance: .; CDR3nt: TGTGCCAGCAGTTGGTCGGTGGCTAGCGGGAGGGGGGGATCTTTGCACAATGAGCAGTTCTTC; CDR3aa: CASSWSVASGRGGSLHNEQFF
v_gene: TRBV19; j_gene: TRBJ2-3; d_gene: TRBD1; abundance: once; CDR3nt: TGTGCCAGTGGGGGACAGGGTAACAGTCCCAAGACAGATACGCAGTATTTT; CDR3aa: CASGGQGNSPKTDTQYF
v_gene: TRBV5-6; j_gene: TRBJ2-2; d_gene: TRBD2; abundance: once; CDR3nt: TGTGCCAGCAGTTACGACGGGACTAGCGGACACACCGGGGAGCTGTTTTTT; CDR3aa: CASSYDGTSGHTGELFF
v_gene: TRBV27; j_gene: TRBJ2-1; d_gene: TRBD2; abundance: .; CDR3nt: TGTGCCAGCAGCTCCGGACTAGTTGGGAATGAGCAGTTCTTC; CDR3aa: CASSSGLVGNEQFF
v_gene: TRBV29-1; j_gene: TRBJ1-2; d_gene: TRBD1; abundance: .; CDR3nt: TGCAGCGTACTGGACAGGGCCTATGGCTACACCTTC; CDR3aa: CSVLDRAYGYTF
v_gene: TRBV15; j_gene: TRBJ2-7; d_gene: TRBD2; abundance: once; CDR3nt: TGTGCCACCAGCAGGGGCCTCCTAGCGGGAGGAAAACACGAGCAGTACTTC; CDR3aa: CATSRGLLAGGKHEQYF
v_gene: TRBV28; j_gene: TRBJ2-7; d_gene: .; abundance: .; CDR3nt: TGTGCCAGCAGTTGGGTGAACAGGGCCTACGAGCAGTACTTC; CDR3aa: CASSWVNRAYEQYF
v_gene: TRBV23-1; j_gene: TRBJ2-3; d_gene: TRBD1; abundance: .; CDR3nt: TGCGCCAGCAGTCATTCGAACCGGGACAGGGGGCTAACAGATACGCAGTATTTT; CDR3aa: CASSHSNRDRGLTDTQYF
v_gene: TRBV30; j_gene: TRBJ2-1; d_gene: .; abundance: .; CDR3nt: TGTGCCTGGAATAGGACCCGCTTTCAGTTCTTC; CDR3aa: CAWNRTRFQFF
v_gene: TRBV12-5; j_gene: TRBJ2-1; d_gene: TRBD1; abundance: .; CDR3nt: TGTGCTAGTGGTTTGACCGGGGACAGGGTTAACAATGAGCAGTTCTTC; CDR3aa: CASGLTGDRVNNEQFF
v_gene: TRBV7-6; j_gene: TRBJ1-1; d_gene: .; abundance: .; CDR3nt: TGTGCCAGCAGCTCCAGGGTTAGTACTGAAGCTTTCTTT; CDR3aa: CASSSRVSTEAFF
v_gene: TRBV4-3; j_gene: TRBJ2-3; d_gene: .; abundance: .; CDR3nt: TGCGCCAGCAGCCCTGGGATGCAGCGTCGGACAGATACGCAGTATTTT; CDR3aa: CASSPGMQRRTDTQYF